This record concerns one T cell receptor beta chain sequence. Its antigen is unidentified. CDR1 and CDR2 from the germline V gene are DFQATT and SNEGSKA (reference sequence). The CDR3 is made up of 14 amino acids. The V and J ends lost 6 bases and 4 bases respectively, with 16 bases between them. TCRdb itself ran the RT-PCR reads through MiXCR, one entry per CDR3 protein. The sample has more than 550,000 distinct CDR3 sequences; about 11% are singletons. These data come from a study of response to subunit inactivated influenza vaccine. Study-wide results and caveats: Each seasonal influenza vaccination recruits few new T cells, the authors suggested.

The genes are TRBV20-1 and TRBJ1-5, with D tentatively TRBD1 (5 bases). The sequencing used PBMCs from blood, collected on the day of vaccination. The source of this sequence is a man aged 45-60 years who received an inactivated influenza vaccine. CDR3 in DNA: TGCAGTGCCCTCGCCGGGACGGCTAATCAGCCCCAGCATTTT. This codes for CSALAGTANQPQHF.